This passage covers 4 T cell receptor beta chains from one sample sequenced in a study of blood T cell repertoires in COVID-19. Some clones are missing from TCRdb's copy, which holds only in-frame ones; the method was immunoSEQ multiplex PCR. The data contain 300,000 to 400,000 clones, approximately 90% of them singletons. Material for sequencing was peripheral blood. These receptor sequences come from a woman aged 18 to 35 who had recovered from COVID-19.

The chain carries TRBV6-5 and TRBJ2-7; 7 bases are shared with TRBD2. This CDR3 has 13 amino acids. In germline, CDR1 is MNHEY, CDR2 SVGAGI. V lost 6 bases and J lost 2; bases outside the gene matches: 4. The CDR3 loop is CASSRGRAYEQYV. The CDR3 DNA reads TGTGCCAGCAGCCGGGGGAGGGCCTACGAGCAGTACGTC.

The chain combines TRBV29-1 with TRBJ1-3; no reliable D call. The germline CDR1 and CDR2 sequences are SQVTM and ANQGSEA. V was clipped by 7 bases and J by 3 bases, with 13 bases between them. The CDR3 extends over 13 amino acids. CDR3 sequence reads: CSATPGSGNTIYF. CDR3 DNA: TGCAGCGCAACCCCGGGGAGTGGAAACACCATATATTTT. Variable domain in full (rest from reference TRBV29-1 and TRBJ1-3): SAVISQKPSRDICQRGTSLTIQCQVDSQVTMMFWYRQQPGQSLTLIATANQGSEATYESGFVIDKFPISRPNLTFSTLTVSNMSPEDSSIYLCSATPGSGNTIYFGEGSWLTVV.

The rearrangement joins TRBV20-1 to TRBJ2-3; 8 nucleotides match TRBD2. The CDR3 is made up of 16 amino acids. The V gene's germline CDR1 is DFQATT and CDR2 SNEGSKA (reference sequence). V trimming: 3 bases; J trimming: 4 bases; junction bases outside the gene matches: 12. In DNA form, the CDR3 reads TGCAGTGCTAGTCGTTTGACGGGAGGGCCTGCAGATACGCAGTATTTT. The encoded protein is CSASRLTGGPADTQYF.

The sample holds one count of this clone. DNA of the CDR3: TGTGCCAGCAGCGTAGGTTTAGGACAGGGGATCGATACGCAGTATTTT. The encoded protein is CASSVGLGQGIDTQYF. The chain carries TRBV9 and TRBJ2-3, with 9 nucleotides matching TRBD1. The germline gives CDR1 SGDLS, CDR2 YYNGEE. The CDR3 loop spans 16 amino acids. Losses at the gene ends were 0 bases for V and 6 bases for J; bases not matched to a gene: 8.